This T cell receptor beta chain was captured in a study of post-analysis software for immune sequencing data. Whole-study context: Several disease courses (relapsing-remitting, secondary progressive and progressive-relapsing) of multiple sclerosis were included.

Study results and caveats: Five or six TRBV segments, TRBV5-6, TRBV5-1 and TRBV20-1 among them, were found more frequent in patients than controls. People with multiple sclerosis had a significantly lower normalized Chao1 diversity than controls did. The authors found that F measure strongly co-clustered same-batch samples.

Unique molecular identifiers had been added to the TCR beta cDNA libraries. TCRdb reprocessed the PCR reads with MiXCR, giving one entry per CDR3 protein. The data contain about 400,000 distinct CDR3 sequences, less than 40% of them singletons. Remarks on this clonotype: The antigen remains unidentified.

V dropped 0 bases and J dropped 5 bases, with 15 bases sitting between them. Germline CDR1 reads SGHTA; CDR2 reads FQGTGA. The CDR3 runs 16 residues. The specimen was blood. The rearrangement uses TRBV7-3 and TRBJ2-3, with D possibly being TRBD1 (5 bases). The TCR sequence derives from a girl aged 10 to 17 with multiple sclerosis. The DNA of the CDR3 is TGTGCCAGCAGCTTAACGGGGCAGGGAACAGGAGATACGCAGTATTTT. It translates to CASSLTGQGTGDTQYF.